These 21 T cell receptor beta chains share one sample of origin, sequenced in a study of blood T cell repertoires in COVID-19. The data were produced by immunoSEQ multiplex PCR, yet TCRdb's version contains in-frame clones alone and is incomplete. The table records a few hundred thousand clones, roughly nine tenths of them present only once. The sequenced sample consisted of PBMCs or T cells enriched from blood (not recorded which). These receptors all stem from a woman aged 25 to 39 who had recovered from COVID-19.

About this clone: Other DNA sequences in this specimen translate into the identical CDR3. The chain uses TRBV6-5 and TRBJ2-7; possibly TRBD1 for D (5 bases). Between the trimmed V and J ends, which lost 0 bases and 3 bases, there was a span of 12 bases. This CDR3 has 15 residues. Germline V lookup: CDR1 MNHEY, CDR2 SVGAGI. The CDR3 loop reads CASSYSAGQGYEQYF. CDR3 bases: TGTGCCAGCAGTTACTCTGCCGGGCAGGGCTACGAGCAGTACTTC.

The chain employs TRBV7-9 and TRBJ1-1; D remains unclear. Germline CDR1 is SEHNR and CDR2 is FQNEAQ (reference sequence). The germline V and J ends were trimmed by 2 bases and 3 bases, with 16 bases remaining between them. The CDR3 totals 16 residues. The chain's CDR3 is CASSLFSGEGYTEAFF. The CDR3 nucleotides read TGTGCCAGCAGCTTATTTAGCGGGGAAGGGTACACTGAAGCTTTCTTT.

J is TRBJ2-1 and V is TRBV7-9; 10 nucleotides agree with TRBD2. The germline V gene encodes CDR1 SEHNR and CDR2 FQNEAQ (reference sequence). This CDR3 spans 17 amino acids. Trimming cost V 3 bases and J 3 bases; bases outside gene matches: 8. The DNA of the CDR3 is TGTGCCAGCAGCTTGAGGTCTAGCGGGAGATTCTACAATGAGCAGTTCTTC. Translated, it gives CASSLRSSGRFYNEQFF.

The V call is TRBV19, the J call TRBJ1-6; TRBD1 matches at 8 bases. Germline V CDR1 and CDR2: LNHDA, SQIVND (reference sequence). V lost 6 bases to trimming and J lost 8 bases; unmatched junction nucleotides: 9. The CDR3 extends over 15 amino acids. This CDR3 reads CASRPLDRAHSPLHF. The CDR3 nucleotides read TGTGCCAGTAGACCTCTGGACAGGGCCCATTCACCCCTCCACTTT.

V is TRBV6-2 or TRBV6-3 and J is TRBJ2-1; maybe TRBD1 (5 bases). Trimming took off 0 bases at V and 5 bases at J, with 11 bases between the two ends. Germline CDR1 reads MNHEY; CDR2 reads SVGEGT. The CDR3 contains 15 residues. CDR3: CASSYSGQGNNEQFF. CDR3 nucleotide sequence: TGTGCCAGCAGTTACTCCGGACAAGGAAACAATGAGCAGTTCTTC.

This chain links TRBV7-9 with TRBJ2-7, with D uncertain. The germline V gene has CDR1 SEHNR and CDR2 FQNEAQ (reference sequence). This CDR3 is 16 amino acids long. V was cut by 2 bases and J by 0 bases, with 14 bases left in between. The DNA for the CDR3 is TGTGCCAGCAGCTTATTACGCCCCGGTAGCTCCTACGAGCAGTACTTC. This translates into CASSLLRPGSSYEQYF.

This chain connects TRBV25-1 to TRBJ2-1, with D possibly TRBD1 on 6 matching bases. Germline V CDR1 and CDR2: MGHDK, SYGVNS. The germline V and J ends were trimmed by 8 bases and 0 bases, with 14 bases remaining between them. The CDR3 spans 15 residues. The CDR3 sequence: CASGIEGHSYNEQFF. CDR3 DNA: TGTGCCAGCGGCATAGAGGGACACTCCTACAATGAGCAGTTCTTC.

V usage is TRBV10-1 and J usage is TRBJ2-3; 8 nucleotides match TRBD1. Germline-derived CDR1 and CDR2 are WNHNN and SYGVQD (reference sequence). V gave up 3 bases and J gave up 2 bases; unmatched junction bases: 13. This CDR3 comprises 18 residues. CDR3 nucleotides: TGCGCCAGCAGTGAAGGATTTTCCGGGGACAGGCTCACAGATACGCAGTATTTT. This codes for CASSEGFSGDRLTDTQYF.

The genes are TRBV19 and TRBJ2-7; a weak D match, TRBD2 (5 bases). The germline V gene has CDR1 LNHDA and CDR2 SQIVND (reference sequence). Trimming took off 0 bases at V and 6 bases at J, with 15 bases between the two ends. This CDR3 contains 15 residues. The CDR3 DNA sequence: TGTGCCAGTAGTATAGATGGGAGACTACCAAGCGAGCAGTACTTC. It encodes CASSIDGRLPSEQYF. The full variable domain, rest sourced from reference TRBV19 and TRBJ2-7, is DGGITQSPKYLFRKEGQNVTLSCEQNLNHDAMYWYRQDPGQGLRLIYYSQIVNDFQKGDIAEGYSVSREKKESFPLTVTSAQKNPTAFYLCASSIDGRLPSEQYFGPGTRLTVT.

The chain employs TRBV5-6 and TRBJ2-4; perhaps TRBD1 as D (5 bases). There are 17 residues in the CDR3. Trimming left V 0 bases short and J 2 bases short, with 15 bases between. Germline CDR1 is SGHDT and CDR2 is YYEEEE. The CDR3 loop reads CASSLAISGISKNIQYF. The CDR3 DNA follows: TGTGCCAGCAGCTTGGCCATTTCAGGGATTTCCAAAAACATTCAGTACTTC.

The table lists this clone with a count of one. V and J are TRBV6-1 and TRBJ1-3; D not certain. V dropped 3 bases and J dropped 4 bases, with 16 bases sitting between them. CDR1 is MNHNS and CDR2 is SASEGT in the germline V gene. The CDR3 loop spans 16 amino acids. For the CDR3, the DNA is TGTGCCAGCAGTGATAGATATAGGGAGTTCGGAAACACCATATATTTT. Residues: CASSDRYREFGNTIYF.

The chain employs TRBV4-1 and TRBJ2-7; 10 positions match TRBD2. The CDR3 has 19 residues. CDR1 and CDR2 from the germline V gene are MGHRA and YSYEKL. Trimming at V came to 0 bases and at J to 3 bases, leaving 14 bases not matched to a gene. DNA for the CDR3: TGCGCCAGCAGCCAAGATCCCCTCGGAAGGACTAGCGGCGGCTACGAGCAGTACTTC. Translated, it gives CASSQDPLGRTSGGYEQYF.

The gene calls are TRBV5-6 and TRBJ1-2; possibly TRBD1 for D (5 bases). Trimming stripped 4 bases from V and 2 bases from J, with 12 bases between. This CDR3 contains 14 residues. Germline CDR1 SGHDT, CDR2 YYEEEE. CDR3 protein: CASSPLRVNYGYTF. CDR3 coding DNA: TGTGCCAGCAGCCCCCTCAGGGTAAACTATGGCTACACCTTC.

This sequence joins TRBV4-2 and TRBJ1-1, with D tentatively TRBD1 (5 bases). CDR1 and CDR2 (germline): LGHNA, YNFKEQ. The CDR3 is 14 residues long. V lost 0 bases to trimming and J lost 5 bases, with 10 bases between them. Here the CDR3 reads CASSQEQVTTEAFF. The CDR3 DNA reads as TGTGCCAGCAGCCAAGAACAGGTGACTACTGAAGCTTTCTTT.

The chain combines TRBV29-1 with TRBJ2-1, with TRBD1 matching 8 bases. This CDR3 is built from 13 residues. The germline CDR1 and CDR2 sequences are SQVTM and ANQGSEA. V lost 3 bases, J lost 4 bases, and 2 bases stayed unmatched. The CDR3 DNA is TGCAGCGTTGACAGGGGGCTATACAATGAGCAGTTCTTC. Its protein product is CSVDRGLYNEQFF.

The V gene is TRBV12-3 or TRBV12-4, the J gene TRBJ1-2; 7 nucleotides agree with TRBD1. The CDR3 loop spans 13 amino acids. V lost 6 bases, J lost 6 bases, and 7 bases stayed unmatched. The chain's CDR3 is CASRGGGWDGYTF. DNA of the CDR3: TGTGCCAGCAGAGGGGGCGGTTGGGATGGCTACACCTTC.

CDR3 loop: CATYDRGRESTEAFF. Here the CDR3 DNA reads TGTGCCACCTATGACAGGGGGCGCGAATCCACTGAAGCTTTCTTT. This rearrangement joins TRBV10-3 to TRBJ1-1; 10 nucleotides agree with TRBD1. Germline CDR1 reads ENHRY; CDR2 reads SYGVKD. The CDR3 is made up of 15 amino acids. Trimming removed 10 bases from V and 4 bases from J; junction bases left unmatched: 12.

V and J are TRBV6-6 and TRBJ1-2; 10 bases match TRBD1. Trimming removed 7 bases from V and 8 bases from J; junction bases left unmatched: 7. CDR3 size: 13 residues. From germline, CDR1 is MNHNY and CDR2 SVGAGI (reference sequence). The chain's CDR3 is CASMGQGYSGYTF. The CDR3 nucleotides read TGTGCCAGCATGGGACAGGGGTATTCCGGCTACACCTTC.

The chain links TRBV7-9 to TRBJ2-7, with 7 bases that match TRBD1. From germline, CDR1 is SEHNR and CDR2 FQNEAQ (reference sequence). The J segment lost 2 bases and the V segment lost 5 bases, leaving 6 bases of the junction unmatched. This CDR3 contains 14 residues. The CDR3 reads CASSTSGTAYEQYF. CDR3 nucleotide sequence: TGTGCCAGCAGCACGTCCGGGACAGCCTACGAGCAGTACTTC.

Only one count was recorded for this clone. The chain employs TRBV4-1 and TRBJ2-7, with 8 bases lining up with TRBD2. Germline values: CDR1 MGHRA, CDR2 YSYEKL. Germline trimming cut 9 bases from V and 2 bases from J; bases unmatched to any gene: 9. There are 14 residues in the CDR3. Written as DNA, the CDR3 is TGCGCCAGTACCCGGACTAGCTTCACCTACGAGCAGTACTTC. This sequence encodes CASTRTSFTYEQYF.

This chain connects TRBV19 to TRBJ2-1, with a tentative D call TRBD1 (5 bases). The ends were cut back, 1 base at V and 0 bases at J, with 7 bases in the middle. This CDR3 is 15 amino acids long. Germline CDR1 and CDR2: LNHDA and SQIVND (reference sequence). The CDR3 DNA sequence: TGTGCCAGTAGTATAGTTAGGGGCTCCTACAATGAGCAGTTCTTC. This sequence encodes CASSIVRGSYNEQFF.